This TCR beta chain was identified in a study of cytomegalovirus exposure and HLA in healthy donors. For this clone: Its antigen remains unknown.

Trimming removed 6 bases at V and 0 bases at J, with 33 bases between. The CDR3 sequence is 23 residues long. Regarding the study as a whole: One cluster of highly shared sequence variants probably arose as a sequencing artifact.

Primers included in the PCR were 60 Vbeta and 13 Jbeta primers. Assay: immunoSEQ multiplex PCR; the TCRdb copy retains only in-frame clones and omits some. Here the sample spans 80,000 to 100,000 clones, roughly 80% being singletons. Input material: PBMCs. The source is a man aged 40-49 years in good health and CMV-seronegative. This rearrangement joins TRBV23-1 to TRBJ2-6; D is possibly TRBD1 (6 bases). TRBV23-1 is known as an ORF, though its function is uncertain. The CDR3 loop reads CASSPSIIGQRIIHTSGANVLTF. In DNA, the CDR3 is TGCGCCAGCAGCCCATCGATCATAGGACAGCGGATTATTCATACCTCTGGGGCCAACGTCCTGACTTTC.